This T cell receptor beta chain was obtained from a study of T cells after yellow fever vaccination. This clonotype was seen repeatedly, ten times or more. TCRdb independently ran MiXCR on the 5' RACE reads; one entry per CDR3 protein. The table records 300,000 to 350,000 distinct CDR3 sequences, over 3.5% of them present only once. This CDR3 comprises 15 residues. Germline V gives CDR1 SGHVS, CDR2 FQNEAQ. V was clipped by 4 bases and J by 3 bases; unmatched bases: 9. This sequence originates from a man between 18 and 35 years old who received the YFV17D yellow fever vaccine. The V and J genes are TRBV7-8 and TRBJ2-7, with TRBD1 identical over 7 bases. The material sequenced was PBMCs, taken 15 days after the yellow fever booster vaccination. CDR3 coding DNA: TGTGCCAGCAGCTCTTCTTGGACAGGCCTCTACGAGCAGTACTTC. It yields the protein CASSSSWTGLYEQYF.